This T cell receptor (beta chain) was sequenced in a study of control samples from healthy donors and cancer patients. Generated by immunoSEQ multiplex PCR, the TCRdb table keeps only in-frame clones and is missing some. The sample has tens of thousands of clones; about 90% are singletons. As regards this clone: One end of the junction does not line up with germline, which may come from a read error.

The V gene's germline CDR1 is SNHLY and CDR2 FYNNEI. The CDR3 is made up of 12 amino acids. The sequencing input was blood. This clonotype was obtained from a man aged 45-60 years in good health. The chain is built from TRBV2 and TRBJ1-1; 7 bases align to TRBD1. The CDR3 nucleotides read TGTGCCAGCAGTCCGACAGGGCCTGAGGCTTTCTTT. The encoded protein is CASSPTGPEAFF.